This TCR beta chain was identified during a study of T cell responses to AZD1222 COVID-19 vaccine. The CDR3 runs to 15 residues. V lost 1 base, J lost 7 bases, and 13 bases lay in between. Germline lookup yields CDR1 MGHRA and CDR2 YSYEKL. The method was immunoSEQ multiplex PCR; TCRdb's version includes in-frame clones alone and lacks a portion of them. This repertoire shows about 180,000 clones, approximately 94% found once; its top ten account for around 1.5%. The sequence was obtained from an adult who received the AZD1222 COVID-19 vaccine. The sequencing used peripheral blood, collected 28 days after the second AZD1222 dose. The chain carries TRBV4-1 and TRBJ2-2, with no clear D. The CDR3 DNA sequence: TGCGCCAGCAGCCAAGGAAGTCCCGGCGGCGGGGAGCTGTTTTTT. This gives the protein CASSQGSPGGGELFF.